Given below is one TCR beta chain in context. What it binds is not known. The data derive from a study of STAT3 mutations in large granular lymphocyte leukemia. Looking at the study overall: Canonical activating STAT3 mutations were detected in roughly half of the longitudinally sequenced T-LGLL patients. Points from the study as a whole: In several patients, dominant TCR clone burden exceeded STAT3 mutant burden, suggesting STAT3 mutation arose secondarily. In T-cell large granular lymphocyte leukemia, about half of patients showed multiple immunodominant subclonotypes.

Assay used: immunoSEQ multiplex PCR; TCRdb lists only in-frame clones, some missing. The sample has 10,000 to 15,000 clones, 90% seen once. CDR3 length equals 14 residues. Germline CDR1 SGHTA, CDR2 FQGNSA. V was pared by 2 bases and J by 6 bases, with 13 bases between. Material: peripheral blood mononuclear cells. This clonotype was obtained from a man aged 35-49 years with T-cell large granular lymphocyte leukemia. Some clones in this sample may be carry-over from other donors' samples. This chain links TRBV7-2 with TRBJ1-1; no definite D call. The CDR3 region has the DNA TGTGCCAGCAGCTTATCAGCCGGGTCTCCTGAAGCTTTCTTT. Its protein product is CASSLSAGSPEAFF.